This T cell receptor beta chain was retrieved from a study of T cells in localized non-small cell lung cancer. Findings and limits, study-wide: Median approximately 50 top-100 tumor clones were shared with paired adjacent lung. Uninvolved adjacent lung, not tumor, had the highest T cell clonality.

This clone counts as medium-sized. What it binds is unknown. Data came from immunoSEQ multiplex PCR; TCRdb stores just in-frame clones and leaves some out. This sample yields more than 2,000 clones, of which roughly 22% are seen a single time; about a fifth belongs to the top ten. Germline V gene sequence: CDR1 SGHNT, CDR2 YENEEA. Trimming removed 5 bases at V and 4 bases at J, with 14 bases between. CDR3 size: 15 residues. This material consisted of lung tumor tissue, taken before any cancer treatment. The receptor's source is a male donor older than 55 with stage II lung adenocarcinoma. This chain uses TRBV11-3 with TRBJ2-2; the D gene is possibly TRBD1 (5 bases). The CDR3 DNA reads TGTGCCAGCAGCATCACAAAGGGGCGCACCGGGGAGCTGTTTTTT. Translating gives CASSITKGRTGELFF.